One sample yielded the 9 T cell receptor beta chains listed below, sequenced in a study of cytomegalovirus exposure and HLA in healthy donors. The PCR had 60 Vbeta and 13 Jbeta primers. Using immunoSEQ multiplex PCR, the repertoire was profiled, and TCRdb retains in-frame clones only, with some absent. The table shows around 180,000 clones, with about three quarters occurring only once. The sample comprised PBMCs. Receptors originate from a woman aged 35 to 49 in good health and CMV-seronegative.

The rearrangement uses TRBV2 and TRBJ2-7; TRBD1 matches at 7 bases. With 1 base clipped from V and 4 bases from J, the junction kept 1 base outside the gene matches. CDR3 length equals 13 residues. The V gene's germline CDR1 is SNHLY and CDR2 FYNNEI. In DNA, the CDR3 is TGTGCCAGCAGTGAAGTGACAGGGTACGAGCAGTACTTC. It encodes CASSEVTGYEQYF.

V usage is TRBV10-2 and J usage is TRBJ1-5, with D possibly being TRBD1 (6 bases). The CDR3 extends over 14 amino acids. Trimming took 4 bases from V and 4 from J, leaving 11 bases between them. Germline CDR1 and CDR2: WSHSY and SAAADI. The CDR3 spells CASSGTAFNQPQHF. DNA for the CDR3: TGCGCCAGCAGTGGGACAGCCTTTAATCAGCCCCAGCATTTT.

The chain recombines TRBV13 with TRBJ2-7; tentative D call: TRBD1 (6 bases). The CDR3 has 14 residues. Germline V gene data show CDR1 as PRHDT and CDR2 as FYEKMQ (reference sequence). The V end lost 5 bases, the J end lost 4 bases, and 15 bases lay between the germline ends. The CDR3 loop is CASSPGVSFYEQYV. Here the CDR3 DNA reads TGTGCCAGCAGCCCAGGGGTCAGTTTTTACGAGCAGTACGTC.

The chain joins TRBV25-1 to TRBJ1-2; D uncertain. CDR3 length: 13 amino acids. Germline assignment: CDR1 MGHDK and CDR2 SYGVNS. V was pared by 4 bases and J by 1 base, with 7 bases between. As DNA, the CDR3 is TGTGCCAGCAGTGCGACAAATAACTATGGCTACACCTTC. Protein product: CASSATNNYGYTF.

This clone has a single count. This chain uses TRBV7-3 with TRBJ2-6; maybe TRBD1 (6 bases). The CDR3 sequence is 16 residues long. Germline CDR1 is SGHTA and CDR2 is FQGTGA. Trimming removed 4 bases at V and 4 bases at J, with 14 bases between. CDR3 loop: CASSYTTGQGANVLTF. DNA for the CDR3: TGTGCCAGCAGCTACACAACAGGGCAAGGGGCCAACGTCCTGACTTTC.

This clone showed up just a few times. V usage is TRBV11-2 and J usage is TRBJ2-5, with 7 bases matching TRBD1. CDR3 length equals 16 residues. Germline loops: CDR1 SGHAT, CDR2 FQNNGV. Losses at the gene ends were 1 base for V and 5 bases for J; bases not matched to a gene: 10. This CDR3 reads CASSLGGIGRGETQYF. The CDR3 DNA is TGTGCCAGCAGCTTAGGGGGCATCGGCAGGGGGGAGACCCAGTACTTC.

V usage is TRBV10-2 and J usage is TRBJ1-4; no firm D call. Germline CDR1 WSHSY, CDR2 SAAADI. V lost 9 bases and J lost 8, with 10 bases in between. The CDR3 covers 11 residues. CDR3 in DNA: TGCGCCAGTGAGGGAGGAGAAAAACTGTTTTTT. This sequence encodes CASEGGEKLFF.

The chain employs TRBV11-3 and TRBJ2-5; possible D gene TRBD2, 5 bases. The DNA end is a closer match to TRBJ2-7, so the J assignment may be wrong. There are 14 residues in the CDR3. The V gene's germline CDR1 is SGHNT and CDR2 YENEEA. The CDR3 sequence is CASSLEASTSEQYF. CDR3 nucleotides: TGTGCCAGCAGCTTAGAAGCTAGCACGAGCGAGCAGTACTTC.

The chain has TRBV5-6 and TRBJ2-1; weak D call: TRBD1 (5 bases). In germline, CDR1 is SGHDT, CDR2 YYEEEE. The CDR3 totals 17 residues. V lost 1 base, J lost 0 bases, and 14 bases lay in between. CDR3 nucleotide sequence: TGTGCCAGCAGCTTGCTACAGGTACAAAGCTCCTACAATGAGCAGTTCTTC. Translation gives CASSLLQVQSSYNEQFF.